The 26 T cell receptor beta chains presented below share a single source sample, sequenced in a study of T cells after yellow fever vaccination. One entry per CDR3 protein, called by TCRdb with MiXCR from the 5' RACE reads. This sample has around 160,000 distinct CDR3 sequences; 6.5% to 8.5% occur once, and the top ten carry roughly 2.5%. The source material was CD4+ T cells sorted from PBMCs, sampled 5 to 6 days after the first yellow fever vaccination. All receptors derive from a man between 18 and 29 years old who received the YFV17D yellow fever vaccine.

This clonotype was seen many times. The CDR3 bases are TGTGCCAGCAGCAAAGTAGGAGGAGACTCTAATCCGAGCTCCTATAATTCACCCCTCCACTTT. Translated: CASSKVGGDSNPSSYNSPLHF. V is TRBV21-1 and J is TRBJ1-6. TRBV21-1 is deemed a pseudogene. This CDR3 has 21 amino acids.

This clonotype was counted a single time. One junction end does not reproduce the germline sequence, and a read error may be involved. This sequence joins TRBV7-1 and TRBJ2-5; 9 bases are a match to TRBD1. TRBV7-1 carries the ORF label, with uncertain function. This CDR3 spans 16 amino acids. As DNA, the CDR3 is TGTGCCATCAGCTCCAGACAGGGGGTTCCCCCAGAGACCCAGTACTTC. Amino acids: CAISSRQGVPPETQYF.

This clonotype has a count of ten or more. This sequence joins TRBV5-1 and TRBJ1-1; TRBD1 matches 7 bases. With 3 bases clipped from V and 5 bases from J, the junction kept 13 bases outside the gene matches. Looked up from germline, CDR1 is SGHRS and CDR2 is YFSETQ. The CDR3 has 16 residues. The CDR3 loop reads CASSSRFDRVDTEAFF. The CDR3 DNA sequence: TGCGCCAGCAGCTCGAGATTCGACAGGGTGGATACTGAAGCTTTCTTT.

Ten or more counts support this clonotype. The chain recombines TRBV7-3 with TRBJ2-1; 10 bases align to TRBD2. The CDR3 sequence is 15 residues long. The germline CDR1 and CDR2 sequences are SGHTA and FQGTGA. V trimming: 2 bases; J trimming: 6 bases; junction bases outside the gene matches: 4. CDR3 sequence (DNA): TGTGCCAGCAGCTTAGGTAGCGGGGGGTCCAATGAGCAGTTCTTC. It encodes CASSLGSGGSNEQFF. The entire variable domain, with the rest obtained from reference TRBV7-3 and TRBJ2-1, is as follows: GAGVSQTPSNKVTEKGKYVELRCDPISGHTALYWYRQSLGQGPEFLIYFQGTGAADDSGLPNDRFFAVRPEGSVSTLKIQRTERGDSAVYLCASSLGSGGSNEQFFGPGTRLTVL.

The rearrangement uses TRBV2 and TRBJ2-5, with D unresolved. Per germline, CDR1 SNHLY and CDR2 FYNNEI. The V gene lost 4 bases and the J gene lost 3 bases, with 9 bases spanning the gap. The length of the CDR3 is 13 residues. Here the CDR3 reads CASSAVPEETQYF. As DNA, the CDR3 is TGTGCCAGCAGTGCGGTTCCGGAAGAGACCCAGTACTTC.

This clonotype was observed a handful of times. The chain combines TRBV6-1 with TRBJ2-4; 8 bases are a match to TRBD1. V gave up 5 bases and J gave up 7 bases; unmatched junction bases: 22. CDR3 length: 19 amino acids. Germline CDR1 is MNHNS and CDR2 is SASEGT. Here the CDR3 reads CASSPVYSDRVNGRNIQYF. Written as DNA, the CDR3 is TGTGCCAGCAGTCCAGTGTATTCGGACAGGGTAAATGGTAGGAACATTCAGTACTTC.

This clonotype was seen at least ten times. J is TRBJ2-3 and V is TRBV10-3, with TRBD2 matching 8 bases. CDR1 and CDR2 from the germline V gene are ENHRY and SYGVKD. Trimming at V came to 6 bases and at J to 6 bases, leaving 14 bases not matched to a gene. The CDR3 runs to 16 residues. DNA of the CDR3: TGTGCCATCAGCCTACGGGGGGGTCTCGGGGGCGATACGCAGTATTTT. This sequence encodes CAISLRGGLGGDTQYF.

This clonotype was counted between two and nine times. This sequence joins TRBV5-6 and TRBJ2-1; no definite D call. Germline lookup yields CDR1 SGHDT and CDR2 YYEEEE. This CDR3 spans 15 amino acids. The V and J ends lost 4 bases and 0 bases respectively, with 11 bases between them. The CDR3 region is CASSPGLLSYNEQFF. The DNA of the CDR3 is TGTGCCAGCAGCCCGGGCCTTCTCTCCTACAATGAGCAGTTCTTC.

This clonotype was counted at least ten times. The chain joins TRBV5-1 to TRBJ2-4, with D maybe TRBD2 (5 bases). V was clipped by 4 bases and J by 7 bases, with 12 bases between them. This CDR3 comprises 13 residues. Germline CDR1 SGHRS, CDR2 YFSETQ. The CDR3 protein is CASSPDFGNIQYF. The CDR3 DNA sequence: TGCGCCAGCAGCCCGGACTTCGGGAACATTCAGTACTTC.

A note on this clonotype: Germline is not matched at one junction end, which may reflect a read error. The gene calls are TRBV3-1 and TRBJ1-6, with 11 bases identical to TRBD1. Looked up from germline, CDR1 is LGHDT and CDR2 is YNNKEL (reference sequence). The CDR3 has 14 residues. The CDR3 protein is CASNIGQGASPLNF. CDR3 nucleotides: TGTGCCAGCAACATAGGACAGGGGGCATCACCCCTCAACTTT.

DNA of the CDR3: TGTGCCAGCAGTTACACAGCGAACACCGGGGAGCTGTTTTTT. The encoded protein is CASSYTANTGELFF. This chain links TRBV6-5 with TRBJ2-2; no clear D. The CDR3 loop spans 14 amino acids. Deletions cut 2 bases from V and 0 bases from J, with 4 bases between. Germline loops: CDR1 MNHEY, CDR2 SVGAGI.

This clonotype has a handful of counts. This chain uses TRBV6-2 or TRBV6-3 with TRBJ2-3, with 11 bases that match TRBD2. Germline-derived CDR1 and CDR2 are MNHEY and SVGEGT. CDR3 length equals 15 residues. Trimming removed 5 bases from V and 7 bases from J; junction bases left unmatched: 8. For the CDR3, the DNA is TGTGCCAGCAGTACGGGACTAGCGGACATAAATACGCAGTATTTT. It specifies CASSTGLADINTQYF.

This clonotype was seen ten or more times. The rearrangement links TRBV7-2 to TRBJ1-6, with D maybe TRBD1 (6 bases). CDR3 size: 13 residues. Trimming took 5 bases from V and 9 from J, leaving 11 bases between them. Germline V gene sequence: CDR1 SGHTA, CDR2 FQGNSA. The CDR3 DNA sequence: TGTGCCAGCAGCAACAGGGTGTCTTCACCCCTCCACTTT. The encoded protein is CASSNRVSSPLHF.

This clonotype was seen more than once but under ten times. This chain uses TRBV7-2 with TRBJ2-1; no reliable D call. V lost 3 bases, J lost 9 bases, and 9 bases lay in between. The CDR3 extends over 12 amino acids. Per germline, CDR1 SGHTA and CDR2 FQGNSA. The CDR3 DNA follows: TGTGCCAGCAGCTTGAAGGTTACTGAGCAGTTCTTC. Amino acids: CASSLKVTEQFF.

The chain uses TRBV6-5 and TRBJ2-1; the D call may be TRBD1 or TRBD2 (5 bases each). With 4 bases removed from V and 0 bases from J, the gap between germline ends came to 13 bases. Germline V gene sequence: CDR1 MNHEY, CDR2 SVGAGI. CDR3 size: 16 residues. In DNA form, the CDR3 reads TGTGCCAGCAGTTCGAGGGGCGTGTACTCCTACAATGAGCAGTTCTTC. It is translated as CASSSRGVYSYNEQFF.

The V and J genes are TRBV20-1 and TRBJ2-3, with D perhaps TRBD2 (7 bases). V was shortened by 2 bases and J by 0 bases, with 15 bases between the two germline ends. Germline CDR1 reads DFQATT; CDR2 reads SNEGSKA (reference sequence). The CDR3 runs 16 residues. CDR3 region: CSARTTGGFSTDTQYF. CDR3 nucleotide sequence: TGCAGTGCTAGAACTACGGGGGGCTTTAGCACAGATACGCAGTATTTT.

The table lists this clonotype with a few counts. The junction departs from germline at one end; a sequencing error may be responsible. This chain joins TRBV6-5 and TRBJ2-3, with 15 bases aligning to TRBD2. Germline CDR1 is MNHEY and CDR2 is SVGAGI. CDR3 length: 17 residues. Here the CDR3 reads CASRIGLAGGLTHTQYF. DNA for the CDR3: TGTGCCAGCAGAATAGGACTAGCGGGGGGGCTCACACATACGCAGTATTTT.

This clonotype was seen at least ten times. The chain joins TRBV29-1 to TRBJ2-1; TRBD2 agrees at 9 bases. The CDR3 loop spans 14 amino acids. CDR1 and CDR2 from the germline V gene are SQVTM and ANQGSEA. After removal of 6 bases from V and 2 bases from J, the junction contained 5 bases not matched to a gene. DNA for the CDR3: TGCAGCGTAACCCTAGCGGGACCCTACAATGAGCAGTTCTTC. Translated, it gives CSVTLAGPYNEQFF.

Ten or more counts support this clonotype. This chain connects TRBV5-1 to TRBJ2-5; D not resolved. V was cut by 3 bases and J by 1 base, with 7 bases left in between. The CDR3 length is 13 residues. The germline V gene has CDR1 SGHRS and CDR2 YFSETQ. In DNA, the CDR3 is TGCGCCAGCAGCTCCTTTACCCAAGAGACCCAGTACTTC. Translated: CASSSFTQETQYF.

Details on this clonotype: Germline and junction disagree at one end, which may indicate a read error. CDR3 DNA: TGTACCAGTAGCCCGAGGACAGGGGTCTCCTACAATGAGCAGTTCTTC. This gives the protein CTSSPRTGVSYNEQFF. The V and J genes are TRBV19 and TRBJ2-1; 9 nucleotides align to TRBD1. This CDR3 comprises 16 residues. The germline gives CDR1 LNHDA, CDR2 SQIVND (reference sequence).

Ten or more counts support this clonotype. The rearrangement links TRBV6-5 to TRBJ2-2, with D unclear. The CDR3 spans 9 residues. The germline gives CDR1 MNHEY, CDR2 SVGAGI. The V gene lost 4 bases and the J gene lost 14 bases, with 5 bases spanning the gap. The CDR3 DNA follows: TGTGCCAGCAGTTGGGGTCTGTTTTTT. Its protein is CASSWGLFF.

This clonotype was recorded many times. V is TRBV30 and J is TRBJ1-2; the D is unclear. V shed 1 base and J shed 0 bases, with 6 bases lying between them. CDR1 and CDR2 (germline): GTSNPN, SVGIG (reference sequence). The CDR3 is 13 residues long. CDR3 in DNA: TGTGCCTGGAGTGGACTGGCTAACTATGGCTACACCTTC. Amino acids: CAWSGLANYGYTF.

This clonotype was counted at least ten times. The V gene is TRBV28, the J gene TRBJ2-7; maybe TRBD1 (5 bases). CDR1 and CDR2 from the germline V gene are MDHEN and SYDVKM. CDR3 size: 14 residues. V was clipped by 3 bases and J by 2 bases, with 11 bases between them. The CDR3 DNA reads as TGTGCCAGCAGTTTCTCAGGGAATACCTACGAGCAGTACGTC. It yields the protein CASSFSGNTYEQYV.

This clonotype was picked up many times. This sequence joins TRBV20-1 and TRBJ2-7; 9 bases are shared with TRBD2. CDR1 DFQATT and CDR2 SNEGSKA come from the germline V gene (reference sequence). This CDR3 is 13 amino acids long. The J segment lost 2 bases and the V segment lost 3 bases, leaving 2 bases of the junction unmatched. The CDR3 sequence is CSASVAGAYEQYV. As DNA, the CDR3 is TGCAGTGCTAGTGTAGCGGGGGCCTACGAGCAGTACGTC.

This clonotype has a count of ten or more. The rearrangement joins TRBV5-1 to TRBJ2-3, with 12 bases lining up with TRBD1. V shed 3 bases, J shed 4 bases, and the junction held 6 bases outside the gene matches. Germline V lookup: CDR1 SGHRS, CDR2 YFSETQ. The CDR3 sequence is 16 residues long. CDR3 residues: CASSSGTGGEADTQYF. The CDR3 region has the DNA TGCGCCAGCAGCTCCGGGACAGGGGGCGAAGCAGATACGCAGTATTTT.

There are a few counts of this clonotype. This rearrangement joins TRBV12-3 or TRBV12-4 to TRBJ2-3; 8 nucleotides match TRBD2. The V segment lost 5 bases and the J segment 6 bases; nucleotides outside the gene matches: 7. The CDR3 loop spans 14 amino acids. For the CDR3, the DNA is TGTGCCAGCAGTCCCGGGGGGGGGGTGGATACGCAGTATTTT. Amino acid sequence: CASSPGGGVDTQYF.